The following is a T cell receptor (beta chain) sequence with its context. The antigen is unknown. This sample was included in a study of OX40 agonist ivuxolimab in advanced cancers. Whole-study findings and limits: By week 6 at 0.1 to 3.0 mg/kg, blood CD4+ and CD8+ T cells had expanded clonally. It was not determined which antigens were specifically recognized by the peripheral T cells that had undergone clonal expansion. In the 0.1-3.0 mg/kg groups, partial responders showed among the lowest expansion.

Germline V gives CDR1 KGHSH, CDR2 LQKENI. The CDR3 is 15 residues long. Deletions cut 5 bases from V and 2 bases from J, with 14 bases between. Some clones are missing from TCRdb's copy, which holds only in-frame ones; the method was immunoSEQ multiplex PCR. The sample carries 65,000 to 75,000 clones, roughly nine tenths recorded once. This TCR came from an adult with an advanced solid tumor such as melanoma, head and neck, liver or kidney cancer. V gene TRBV18 combines with J gene TRBJ2-3, with a possible D match to TRBD2 (6 bases). The sequenced sample was CD4+ or CD8+ T cells sorted from blood, obtained in a trial of the OX40 agonist ivuxolimab. CDR3 bases: TGTGCCAGCTCATCTAAGGCGGGAATCACAGATACGCAGTATTTT. Translating it yields CASSSKAGITDTQYF.